Following are 29 T cell receptor beta chains from one sample sequenced in a study of control samples from healthy donors and cancer patients. Sequencing used immunoSEQ multiplex PCR; TCRdb keeps in-frame clones, though not all of them. The table has 150,000 to 200,000 clones, around 92% seen once; the top ten hold about 1.4%. The specimen was blood. The receptors come from a woman under 40 in good health.

Regarding this clone: Other DNA sequences in the sample encode the same CDR3. V usage is TRBV6-5 and J usage is TRBJ1-1; D perhaps matches TRBD1 (6 bases). This CDR3 spans 13 amino acids. V dropped 2 bases and J dropped 4 bases, with 8 bases sitting between them. The germline gives CDR1 MNHEY, CDR2 SVGAGI. CDR3 nucleotides: TGTGCCAGCAGTTACGAGGGGGGCACTGAAGCTTTCTTT. Its protein is CASSYEGGTEAFF.

This chain connects TRBV7-3 to TRBJ2-5, with a tentative D call TRBD1 (6 bases). Germline loops: CDR1 SGHTA, CDR2 FQGTGA. The length of the CDR3 is 14 residues. V was clipped by 5 bases and J by 2 bases, with 12 bases between them. The CDR3 protein is CASSARTEQETQYF. DNA of the CDR3: TGTGCCAGCAGCGCGAGGACAGAGCAAGAGACCCAGTACTTC.

The V and J genes are TRBV12-5 and TRBJ1-5; D remains ambiguous. V was pared by 1 base and J by 1 base, with 2 bases between. The length of the CDR3 is 13 residues. Germline V CDR1 and CDR2: LGHNT, FRNRAP. The CDR3 reads CASGLDSNQPQHF. The DNA of the CDR3 is TGTGCTAGTGGTTTGGACAGCAATCAGCCCCAGCATTTT.

The rearrangement joins TRBV7-9 to TRBJ2-5; TRBD2 matches at 16 bases. The V and J ends lost 5 bases and 4 bases, in that order; junction bases with no gene match: 4. Germline V gives CDR1 SEHNR, CDR2 FQNEAQ (reference sequence). The CDR3 contains 16 residues. The CDR3 sequence: CASSRGTSGGGETQYF. The CDR3 coding sequence is TGTGCCAGCAGCCGCGGGACTAGCGGGGGGGGAGAGACCCAGTACTTC.

The chain is built from TRBV5-1 and TRBJ2-1; possibly TRBD2 for D (5 bases). The CDR3 extends over 12 amino acids. CDR1 is SGHRS and CDR2 is YFSETQ in the germline V gene. Trimming removed 3 bases at V and 9 bases at J, with 10 bases between. The CDR3 sequence: CASSWGVGEQFF. CDR3 nucleotides: TGCGCCAGCAGCTGGGGAGTTGGTGAGCAGTTCTTC.

This chain uses TRBV7-8 with TRBJ1-1, with 8 bases that match TRBD1. Germline V gene sequence: CDR1 SGHVS, CDR2 FQNEAQ. The V segment lost 3 bases and the J segment 1 base; nucleotides outside the gene matches: 4. The CDR3 is made up of 15 amino acids. The DNA of the CDR3 is TGTGCCAGCAGCTTCCGGACAGGGTGGAACACTGAAGCTTTCTTT. It is translated as CASSFRTGWNTEAFF.

The rearrangement links TRBV6-1 to TRBJ2-1; 8 bases map to TRBD1. Germline CDR1 MNHNS, CDR2 SASEGT. This CDR3 contains 14 residues. The ends lost 3 bases at V and 4 bases at J; junction bases unmatched: 2. CDR3 residues: CASSEGQEYNEQFF. CDR3 sequence (DNA): TGTGCCAGCAGTGAGGGACAGGAATACAATGAGCAGTTCTTC.

The CDR3 sequence: CASSVGWQMNTEAFF. CDR3 sequence (DNA): TGTGCCAGCAGCGTAGGATGGCAGATGAACACTGAAGCTTTCTTT. V and J are TRBV9 and TRBJ1-1, with D uncertain. The germline CDR1 and CDR2 sequences are SGDLS and YYNGEE. The CDR3 runs 15 residues. V shed 0 bases and J shed 0 bases, with 9 bases lying between them. The full variable domain, rest sourced from reference TRBV9 and TRBJ1-1, is DSGVTQTPKHLITATGQRVTLRCSPRSGDLSVYWYQQSLDQGLQFLIQYYNGEERAKGNILERFSAQQFPDLHSELNLSSLELGDSALYFCASSVGWQMNTEAFFGQGTRLTVV.

The chain carries TRBV19 and TRBJ1-1; perhaps TRBD1 as D (5 bases). Per germline, CDR1 LNHDA and CDR2 SQIVND (reference sequence). Trimming shortened V by 6 bases and J by 4 bases, and 12 bases separated the two germline ends. The CDR3 loop spans 13 amino acids. The DNA for the CDR3 is TGTGCCAGTAGAAAACAGGAGAGCACTGAAGCTTTCTTT. Residues: CASRKQESTEAFF.

J is TRBJ2-7 and V is TRBV6-5, with D possibly matching TRBD2 (6 bases). V was pared by 6 bases and J by 0 bases, with 12 bases between. Germline V gene lookup returns CDR1 MNHEY and CDR2 SVGAGI. The CDR3 length is 14 residues. As DNA, the CDR3 is TGTGCCAGCAGACGGGACTGGAGCTCCTACGAGCAGTACTTC. Translating gives CASRRDWSSYEQYF.

The V call is TRBV6-4, the J call TRBJ1-5, with 10 bases fitting TRBD1. The germline gives CDR1 MRHNA, CDR2 SNTAGT. The CDR3 sequence is 16 residues long. J gave up 7 bases and V 2 bases, and 8 bases lay outside the gene matches. The CDR3 region has the DNA TGTGCCAGCAGTGACCCCGACAGGGGGCTAGGGCAGCCCCAGCATTTT. Its protein product is CASSDPDRGLGQPQHF.

The chain is built from TRBV2 and TRBJ1-5; D remains ambiguous. CDR1 SNHLY and CDR2 FYNNEI come from the germline V gene. CDR3 length equals 14 residues. V was clipped by 0 bases and J by 8 bases, with 11 bases between them. CDR3: CASSEAWRMEPQHF. CDR3 DNA: TGTGCCAGCAGTGAAGCTTGGAGGATGGAGCCCCAGCATTTT.

This clone was observed a single time. V is TRBV19 and J is TRBJ1-1, with 12 bases identical to TRBD1. From germline, CDR1 is LNHDA and CDR2 SQIVND (reference sequence). The V gene end was trimmed by 4 bases and the J gene end by 4 bases; junction bases not matched to a gene: 7. CDR3 length equals 16 residues. CDR3 in DNA: TGTGCCAGTAGTACCGGGACAGGGGGCGCGAGCACTGAAGCTTTCTTT. Translated, it gives CASSTGTGGASTEAFF.

The V call is TRBV20-1, the J call TRBJ2-7, with D perhaps matching TRBD2 (5 bases). There are 12 residues in the CDR3. Per germline, CDR1 DFQATT and CDR2 SNEGSKA (reference sequence). V dropped 3 bases and J dropped 3 bases, with 9 bases sitting between them. CDR3 in amino acids: CSASGLGYEQYF. For the CDR3, the DNA is TGCAGTGCTAGTGGACTTGGCTACGAGCAGTACTTC.

The chain has TRBV7-9 and TRBJ1-4; D gene ambiguous. This CDR3 has 15 residues. Trimming pared 5 bases from V and 0 bases from J, leaving 10 bases between. Germline CDR1 is SEHNR and CDR2 is FQNEAQ (reference sequence). CDR3 sequence: CASSDRTSTNEKLFF. The CDR3 DNA reads as TGTGCCAGCAGCGATAGGACGTCAACTAATGAAAAACTGTTTTTT.

The chain recombines TRBV5-8 with TRBJ1-6; no clear D. In germline, CDR1 is SGHTS, CDR2 YDEGEE. The V end lost 0 bases, the J end lost 8 bases, and 12 bases lay between the germline ends. CDR3 length: 15 amino acids. For the CDR3, the DNA is TGTGCCAGCAGCTTGGAGAGGTTCGGGGATTCACCCCTCCACTTT. Translation gives CASSLERFGDSPLHF. The whole variable domain, filled in from reference TRBV5-8 and TRBJ1-6, reads EAGVTQSPTHLIKTRGQQATLRCSPISGHTSVYWYQQALGLGLQFLLWYDEGEERNRGNFPPRFSGRQFPNYSSELNVNALELEDSALYLCASSLERFGDSPLHFGNGTRLTVT.

The chain recombines TRBV19 with TRBJ2-1; TRBD1 agrees at 7 bases. V lost 7 bases to trimming and J lost 0 bases; unmatched junction nucleotides: 6. CDR3 length equals 15 residues. Germline V gives CDR1 LNHDA, CDR2 SQIVND (reference sequence). In nucleotides, the CDR3 is TGTGCCAGTACCGAGGACAGGAGCTCCTACAATGAGCAGTTCTTC. Translating it yields CASTEDRSSYNEQFF.

This chain connects TRBV2 to TRBJ1-4; perhaps TRBD1 as D (5 bases). The CDR3 sequence is 14 residues long. The V and J ends lost 5 bases and 4 bases respectively, with 11 bases between them. Per germline, CDR1 SNHLY and CDR2 FYNNEI. CDR3 sequence: CASSPGTVNEKLFF. As DNA, the CDR3 is TGTGCCAGCAGTCCCGGGACCGTTAATGAAAAACTGTTTTTT.

The rearrangement uses TRBV5-8 and TRBJ2-6; possible D gene TRBD1, 5 bases. V lost 2 bases and J lost 0, with 12 bases in between. Germline lookup yields CDR1 SGHTS and CDR2 YDEGEE. CDR3 size: 17 residues. CDR3 region: CASSLFSDSSGANVLTF. The DNA of the CDR3 is TGTGCCAGCAGCTTATTTTCCGACAGCTCTGGGGCCAACGTCCTGACTTTC.

This clone was recorded only once. The chain joins TRBV27 to TRBJ2-7; 12 nucleotides line up with TRBD1. The J segment lost 4 bases and the V segment lost 4 bases, leaving 8 bases of the junction unmatched. Looked up from germline, CDR1 is MNHEY and CDR2 is SMNVEV (reference sequence). This CDR3 is 16 amino acids long. The CDR3 nucleotides read TGTGCCAGCAGTTCCGGGACAGGGGGCGGAAGGTACGAGCAGTACTTC. Its translation is CASSSGTGGGRYEQYF.

Remarks on this clone: Different DNA sequences within this sample yield the same CDR3. The rearrangement uses TRBV7-2 and TRBJ2-3, with D possibly being TRBD2 (6 bases). This CDR3 has 14 amino acids. The ends were cut back, 5 bases at V and 0 bases at J, with 9 bases in the middle. Germline loops: CDR1 SGHTA, CDR2 FQGNSA. The CDR3 DNA sequence: TGTGCCAGCAGCCTAGGGACTAGCACAGATACGCAGTATTTT. It encodes CASSLGTSTDTQYF.

This rearrangement joins TRBV4-1 to TRBJ2-7, with 11 bases aligning to TRBD2. The CDR3 extends over 14 amino acids. Germline V lookup: CDR1 MGHRA, CDR2 YSYEKL. The trim removed 4 bases at V and 2 bases at J, leaving 1 base unmatched. The CDR3: CASSRLAGTYEQYF. The DNA for the CDR3 is TGCGCCAGCAGCCGACTAGCGGGGACCTACGAGCAGTACTTC.

CDR3 nucleotides: TGTGCCAGCAGCTTACGCGGGGGGGCGATAGATACGCAGTATTTT. It specifies CASSLRGGAIDTQYF. The chain carries TRBV7-3 and TRBJ2-3, with 9 bases identical to TRBD2. The CDR3 contains 15 residues. Germline V lookup: CDR1 SGHTA, CDR2 FQGTGA. V dropped 2 bases and J dropped 5; count of bases not matched to a gene: 5.

This clone has a single count. The chain uses TRBV19 and TRBJ2-1, with TRBD2 matching over 9 bases. J lost 1 base, V lost 7 bases, and 11 bases had no gene match. Germline CDR1 reads LNHDA; CDR2 reads SQIVND (reference sequence). The CDR3 has 17 residues. CDR3 bases: TGTGCCAGTATGGCGGGTAGCGGGAGTGGGTCCTACAATGAGCAGTTCTTC. This encodes CASMAGSGSGSYNEQFF. The whole variable domain, remainder taken from reference TRBV19 and TRBJ2-1, is DGGITQSPKYLFRKEGQNVTLSCEQNLNHDAMYWYRQDPGQGLRLIYYSQIVNDFQKGDIAEGYSVSREKKESFPLTVTSAQKNPTAFYLCASMAGSGSGSYNEQFFGPGTRLTVL.

The chain has TRBV30 and TRBJ2-7, with no clear D. The V end was cut by 5 bases, the J end by 0 bases, with 8 bases between. The CDR3 has 12 residues. Germline-derived CDR1 and CDR2 are GTSNPN and SVGIG (reference sequence). CDR3 region: CAWSTSSYEQYF. DNA of the CDR3: TGTGCCTGGTCGACAAGCTCCTACGAGCAGTACTTC.

The chain employs TRBV9 and TRBJ1-3; 7 positions agree with TRBD1. Germline CDR1 and CDR2: SGDLS and YYNGEE. This CDR3 region has 15 residues. The V segment lost 4 bases and the J segment 4 bases; nucleotides outside the gene matches: 8. This CDR3 is CASSLETGFGNTIYF. For the CDR3, the DNA is TGTGCCAGCAGCCTCGAGACAGGGTTCGGAAACACCATATATTTT.

V gene TRBV19 combines with J gene TRBJ1-4, with D maybe TRBD1 (6 bases). Trimming shortened V by 6 bases and J by 2 bases, and 16 bases separated the two germline ends. CDR1 and CDR2 (germline): LNHDA, SQIVND (reference sequence). CDR3 length equals 16 residues. The DNA of the CDR3 is TGTGCCAGTAGCCAACAGGGTAGGGGGACTAATGAAAAACTGTTTTTT. Its translation: CASSQQGRGTNEKLFF.

The chain recombines TRBV7-8 with TRBJ2-2; D is ambiguous. Trimming took off 4 bases at V and 4 bases at J, with 7 bases between the two ends. Germline CDR1 SGHVS, CDR2 FQNEAQ. The CDR3 length is 13 residues. The CDR3 protein is CASSSRSTGELFF. The CDR3 DNA reads TGTGCCAGCAGCTCCCGATCCACCGGGGAGCTGTTTTTT. Filled out from reference TRBV7-8 and TRBJ2-2, the complete variable domain reads GAGVSQSPRYKVAKRGQDVALRCDPISGHVSLFWYQQALGQGPEFLTYFQNEAQLDKSGLPSDRFFAERPEGSVSTLKIQRTQQEDSAVYLCASSSRSTGELFFGEGSRLTVL.

The rearrangement joins TRBV5-1 to TRBJ2-6; 9 bases map to TRBD1. Germline CDR1 is SGHRS and CDR2 is YFSETQ. This CDR3 spans 16 amino acids. The ends lost 3 bases at V and 4 bases at J; junction bases unmatched: 5. The CDR3 DNA reads as TGCGCCAGCAGCTCCGGACAGGGGAAAGGGGCCAACGTCCTGACTTTC. Protein product: CASSSGQGKGANVLTF.